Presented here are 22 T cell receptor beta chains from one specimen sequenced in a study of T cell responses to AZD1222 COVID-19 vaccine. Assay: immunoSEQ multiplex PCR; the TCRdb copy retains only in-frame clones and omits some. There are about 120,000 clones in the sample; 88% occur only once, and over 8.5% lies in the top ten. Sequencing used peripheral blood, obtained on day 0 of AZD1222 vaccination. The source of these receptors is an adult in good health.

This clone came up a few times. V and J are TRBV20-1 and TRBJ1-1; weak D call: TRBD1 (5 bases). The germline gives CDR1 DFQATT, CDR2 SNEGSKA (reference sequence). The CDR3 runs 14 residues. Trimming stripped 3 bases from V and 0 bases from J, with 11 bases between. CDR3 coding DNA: TGCAGTGCTAGTTTTGGGGCGCTGAACACTGAAGCTTTCTTT. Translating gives CSASFGALNTEAFF.

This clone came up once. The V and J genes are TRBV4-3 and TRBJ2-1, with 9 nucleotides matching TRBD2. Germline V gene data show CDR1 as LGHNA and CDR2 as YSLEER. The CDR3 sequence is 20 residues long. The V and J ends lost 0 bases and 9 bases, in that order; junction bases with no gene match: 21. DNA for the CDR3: TGCGCCAGCAGCCAAGACCCCTCCGTTTTGGGAAGCGGGGGGTATTTTGAGCAGTTCTTC. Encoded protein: CASSQDPSVLGSGGYFEQFF.

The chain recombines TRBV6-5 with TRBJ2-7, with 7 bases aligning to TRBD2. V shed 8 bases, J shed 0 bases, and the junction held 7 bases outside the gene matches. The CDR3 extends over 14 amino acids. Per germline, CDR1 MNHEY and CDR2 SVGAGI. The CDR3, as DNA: TGTGCCAGCGGCTACCGGGACTACTCCTACGAGCAGTACTTC. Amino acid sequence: CASGYRDYSYEQYF.

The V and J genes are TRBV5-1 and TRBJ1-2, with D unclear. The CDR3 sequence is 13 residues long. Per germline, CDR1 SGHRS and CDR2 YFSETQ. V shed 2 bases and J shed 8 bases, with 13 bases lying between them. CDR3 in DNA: TGCGCCAGCAGCTTCCCCGCCACGGTCGGCTACACCTTC. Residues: CASSFPATVGYTF.

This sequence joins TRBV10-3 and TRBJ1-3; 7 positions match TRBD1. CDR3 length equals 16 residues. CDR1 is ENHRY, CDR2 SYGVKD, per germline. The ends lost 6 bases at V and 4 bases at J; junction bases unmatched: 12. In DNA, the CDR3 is TGTGCCATCAGCCCCCTGACAGGGTATATGGGAAACACCATATATTTT. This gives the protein CAISPLTGYMGNTIYF.

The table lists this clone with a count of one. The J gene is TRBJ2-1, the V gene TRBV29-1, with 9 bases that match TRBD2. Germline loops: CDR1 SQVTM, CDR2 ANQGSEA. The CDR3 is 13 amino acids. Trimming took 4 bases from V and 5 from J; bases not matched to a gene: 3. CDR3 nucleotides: TGCAGCGTTGTTCTAGCGGGGCACAATGAGCAGTTCTTC. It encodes CSVVLAGHNEQFF.

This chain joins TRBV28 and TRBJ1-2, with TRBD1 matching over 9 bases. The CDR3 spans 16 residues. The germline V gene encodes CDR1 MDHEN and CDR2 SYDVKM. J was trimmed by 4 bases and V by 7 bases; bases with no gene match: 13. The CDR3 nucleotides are TGTGCCAGCACTCCCCCCTATGGACAGGGGCCCTATGGCTACACCTTC. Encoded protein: CASTPPYGQGPYGYTF.

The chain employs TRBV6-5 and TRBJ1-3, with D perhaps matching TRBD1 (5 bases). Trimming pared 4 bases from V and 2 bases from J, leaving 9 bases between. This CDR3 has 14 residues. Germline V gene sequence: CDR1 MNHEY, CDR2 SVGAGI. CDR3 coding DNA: TGTGCCAGCAGTTTTAGGGGAGCTGGAAACACCATATATTTT. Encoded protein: CASSFRGAGNTIYF.

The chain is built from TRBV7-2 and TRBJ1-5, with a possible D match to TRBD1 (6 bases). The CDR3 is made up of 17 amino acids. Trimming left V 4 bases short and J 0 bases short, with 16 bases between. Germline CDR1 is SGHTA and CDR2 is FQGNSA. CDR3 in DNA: TGTGCCAGCAGCTCAGGGGACGGAACCTATAGCAATCAGCCCCAGCATTTT. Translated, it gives CASSSGDGTYSNQPQHF.

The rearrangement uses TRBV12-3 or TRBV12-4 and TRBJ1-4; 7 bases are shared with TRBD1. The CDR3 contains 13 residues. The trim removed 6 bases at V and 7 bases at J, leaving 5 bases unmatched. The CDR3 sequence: CASSPRTGEKLFF. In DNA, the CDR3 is TGTGCCAGCAGCCCTCGGACAGGTGAAAAACTGTTTTTT.

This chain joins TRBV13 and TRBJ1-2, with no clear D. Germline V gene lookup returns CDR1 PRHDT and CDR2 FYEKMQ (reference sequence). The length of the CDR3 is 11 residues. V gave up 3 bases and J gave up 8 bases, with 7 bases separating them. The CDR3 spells CASSFPGGYTF. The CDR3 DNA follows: TGTGCCAGCAGCTTTCCCGGCGGCTACACCTTC.

The DNA for the CDR3 is TGTGCCAGCAGCGTAGGCCGACTAGCGGGACCGAACACCGGGGAGCTGTTTTTT. The encoded protein is CASSVGRLAGPNTGELFF. The chain joins TRBV9 to TRBJ2-2, with 11 bases aligning to TRBD2. After removal of 0 bases from V and 0 bases from J, the junction contained 4 bases not matched to a gene. Germline V CDR1 and CDR2: SGDLS, YYNGEE. The CDR3 sequence is 18 residues long.

The CDR3 sequence: CAGRGPSNQPQHF. CDR3 nucleotides: TGTGCTGGCCGGGGGCCTAGCAATCAGCCCCAGCATTTT. The J gene is TRBJ1-5, the V gene TRBV6-5; perhaps TRBD1 as D (6 bases). This CDR3 spans 13 amino acids. The germline gives CDR1 MNHEY, CDR2 SVGAGI.

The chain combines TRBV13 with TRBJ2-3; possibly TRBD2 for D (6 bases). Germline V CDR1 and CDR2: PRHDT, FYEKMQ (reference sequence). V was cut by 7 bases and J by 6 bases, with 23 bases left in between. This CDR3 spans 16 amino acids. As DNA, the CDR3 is TGTGCCAGCATCTTTACTAGTGGGGGGATTCCCGATACGCAGTATTTT. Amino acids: CASIFTSGGIPDTQYF.

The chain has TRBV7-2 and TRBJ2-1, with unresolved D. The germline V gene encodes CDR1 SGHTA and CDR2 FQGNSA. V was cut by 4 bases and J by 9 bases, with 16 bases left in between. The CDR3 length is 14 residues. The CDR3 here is CASSSDLPGSEQFF. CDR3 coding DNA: TGTGCCAGCAGCTCCGACCTCCCGGGTAGTGAGCAGTTCTTC.

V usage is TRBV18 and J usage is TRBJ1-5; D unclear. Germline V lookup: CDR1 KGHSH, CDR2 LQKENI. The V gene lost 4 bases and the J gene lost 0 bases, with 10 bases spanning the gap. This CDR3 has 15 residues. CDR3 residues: CASSLDKNSNQPQHF. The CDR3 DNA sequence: TGTGCCAGCTCACTTGACAAGAATAGCAATCAGCCCCAGCATTTT.

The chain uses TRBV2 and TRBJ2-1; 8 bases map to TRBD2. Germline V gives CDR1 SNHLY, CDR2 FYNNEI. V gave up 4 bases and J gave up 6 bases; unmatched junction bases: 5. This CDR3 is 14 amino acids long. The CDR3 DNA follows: TGTGCCAGCAGTGCGCGGGAGGAGGGCAATGAGCAGTTCTTC. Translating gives CASSAREEGNEQFF.

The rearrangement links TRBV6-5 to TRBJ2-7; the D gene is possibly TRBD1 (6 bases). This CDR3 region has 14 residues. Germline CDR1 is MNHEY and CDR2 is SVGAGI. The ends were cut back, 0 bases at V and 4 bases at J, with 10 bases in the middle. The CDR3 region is CASSYSRTAYEQYF. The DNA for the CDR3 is TGTGCCAGCAGTTACTCGAGGACAGCATACGAGCAGTACTTC.

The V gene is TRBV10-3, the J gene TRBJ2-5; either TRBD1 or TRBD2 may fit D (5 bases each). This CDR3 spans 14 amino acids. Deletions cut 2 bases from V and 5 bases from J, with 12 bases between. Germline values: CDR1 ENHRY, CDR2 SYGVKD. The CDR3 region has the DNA TGTGCCATCAGTGAGCTTGGGACGTCCGAGACCCAGTACTTC. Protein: CAISELGTSETQYF.

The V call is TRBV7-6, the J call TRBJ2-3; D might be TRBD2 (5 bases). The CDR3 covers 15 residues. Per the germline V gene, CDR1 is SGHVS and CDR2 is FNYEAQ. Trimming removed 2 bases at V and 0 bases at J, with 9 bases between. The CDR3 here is CASSLQTTSTDTQYF. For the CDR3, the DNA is TGTGCCAGCAGCTTACAGACTACTAGCACAGATACGCAGTATTTT.

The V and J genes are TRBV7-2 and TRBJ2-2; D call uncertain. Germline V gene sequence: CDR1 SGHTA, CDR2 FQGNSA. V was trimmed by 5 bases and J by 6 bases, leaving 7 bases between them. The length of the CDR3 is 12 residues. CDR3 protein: CASSVFSGELFF. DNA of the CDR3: TGTGCCAGCAGCGTTTTCTCCGGGGAGCTGTTTTTT.

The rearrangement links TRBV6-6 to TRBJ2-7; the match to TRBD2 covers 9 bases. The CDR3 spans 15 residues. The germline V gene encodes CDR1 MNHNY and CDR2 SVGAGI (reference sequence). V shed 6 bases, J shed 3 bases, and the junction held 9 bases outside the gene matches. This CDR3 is CASRTGASGDYEQYF. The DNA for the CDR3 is TGTGCCAGCAGGACGGGGGCTAGCGGGGACTACGAGCAGTACTTC.